The 25 T cell receptor beta chains presented below share a single source sample, sequenced in a study of blood T cells in healthy people across ages. Then a second PCR, running roughly 7 to 11 cycles, was carried out with a sample-barcoded 5' primer and a J-beta primer mix. TCRdb ran MiXCR on the 5' RACE reads and lists one entry per CDR3 protein. The repertoire includes fewer than 900,000 distinct CDR3 sequences, approximately 39% of them detected once, and roughly 20% sits in the top ten. Sequenced input: blood. Every receptor here comes from a woman aged 60-75 years in good health.

This clonotype was observed a handful of times. The V gene is TRBV7-9, the J gene TRBJ1-2; the D gene is possibly TRBD1 (5 bases). This CDR3 region has 14 residues. With 5 bases removed from V and 6 bases from J, the gap between germline ends came to 16 bases. Per germline, CDR1 SEHNR and CDR2 FQNEAQ (reference sequence). The CDR3 coding sequence is TGTGCCAGCAGCCCCTCGGGGGGAGCGGATGGCTACACCTTC. Residues: CASSPSGGADGYTF.

On this clonotype: Possible read error: a much larger clone is one base away. The gene calls are TRBV21-1 and TRBJ2-4; no check of the table's D call, TRBD1, against the DNA was made. TRBJ2-7 matches the DNA end more closely, so the J call is doubtful. TRBV21-1 is marked as a pseudogene. The CDR3 consists of 11 residues. The CDR3 loop reads CASSKEGEQYF. CDR3 bases: TGTGCCAGCAGCAAAGAGGGCGAGCAGTACTTC.

The genes are TRBV4-1 and TRBJ2-1, with a possible D match to TRBD2 (5 bases). V gave up 0 bases and J gave up 3 bases, with 15 bases separating them. The germline V gene has CDR1 MGHRA and CDR2 YSYEKL. The CDR3 covers 17 residues. CDR3 region: CASSQERLTRDYNEQFF. The CDR3 DNA reads as TGCGCCAGCAGCCAAGAAAGACTCACTAGAGACTACAATGAGCAGTTCTTC.

This clonotype showed up just a few times. This chain connects TRBV10-3 to TRBJ2-5, with 7 nucleotides matching TRBD2. CDR1 is ENHRY, CDR2 SYGVKD, per germline. This CDR3 region has 15 residues. V shed 4 bases, J shed 5 bases, and the junction held 10 bases outside the gene matches. DNA of the CDR3: TGTGCCATCAGTGCCGGGACTACCTCCGGGGAGACCCAGTACTTC. Its protein is CAISAGTTSGETQYF.

The chain links TRBV7-9 to TRBJ1-1; D not certain. V dropped 0 bases and J dropped 6 bases, with 8 bases sitting between them. The CDR3 contains 13 residues. Germline CDR1 is SEHNR and CDR2 is FQNEAQ (reference sequence). The DNA of the CDR3 is TGTGCCAGCAGCTTAGCGGTTTCGGCTGAAGCTTTCTTT. Translated, it gives CASSLAVSAEAFF.

This clonotype turned up a few times. The V gene is TRBV4-2, the J gene TRBJ1-1; TRBD1 is a possible D gene (6 bases). V lost 4 bases to trimming and J lost 2 bases, with 14 bases between them. This CDR3 spans 15 amino acids. Germline values: CDR1 LGHNA, CDR2 YNFKEQ. CDR3 sequence: CASSRHREVNTEAFF. CDR3 in DNA: TGTGCCAGCAGCCGCCACAGGGAAGTAAACACTGAAGCTTTCTTT.

The J gene is TRBJ2-5, the V gene TRBV7-9; 10 bases match TRBD1. This CDR3 has 13 amino acids. Germline lookup yields CDR1 SEHNR and CDR2 FQNEAQ (reference sequence). V was pared by 2 bases and J by 10 bases, with 4 bases of the junction left unmatched. CDR3 region: CASSLLGTGDQYF. CDR3 coding DNA: TGTGCCAGCAGCTTATTAGGGACAGGGGACCAGTACTTC.

In this sample, this clonotype turned up a few times. The rearrangement links TRBV7-9 to TRBJ1-2, with TRBD1 identical over 8 bases. V shed 3 bases, J shed 4 bases, and the junction held 7 bases outside the gene matches. The CDR3 is 15 residues long. CDR1 SEHNR and CDR2 FQNEAQ come from the germline V gene (reference sequence). CDR3 bases: TGTGCCAGCAGCTTCGAACGGGACAGGACCTATGGCTACACCTTC. Translating it yields CASSFERDRTYGYTF.

This clonotype appeared a single time. The CDR3 sequence: CASSPRRQGANEQYF. The CDR3 nucleotides are TGTGCCAGCAGCCCCCGCCGGCAGGGGGCCAACGAGCAGTACTTC. The rearrangement uses TRBV9 and TRBJ2-7; 8 bases are a match to TRBD1. Germline trimming cut 4 bases from V and 5 bases from J; bases unmatched to any gene: 11. Germline V gene sequence: CDR1 SGDLS, CDR2 YYNGEE. There are 15 residues in the CDR3.

A few counts support this clonotype. CDR3 residues: CASSLFNEQYF. CDR3 nucleotides: TGTGCCAGCAGCTTGTTCAATGAGCAGTACTTC. The chain recombines TRBV5-6 with TRBJ2-5, with D unresolved. CDR1 and CDR2 from the germline V gene are SGHDT and YYEEEE. This CDR3 region has 11 residues. V was cut by 1 base and J by 11 bases, with 9 bases left in between.

The chain recombines TRBV9 with TRBJ1-2; weak D call: TRBD1 (6 bases). Germline values: CDR1 SGDLS, CDR2 YYNGEE. V was clipped by 4 bases and J by 4 bases, with 14 bases between them. The CDR3 has 14 residues. The CDR3 sequence: CASSQAGAFYGYTF. CDR3 nucleotide sequence: TGTGCCAGCAGCCAGGCAGGGGCGTTCTATGGCTACACCTTC.

The chain recombines TRBV5-1 with TRBJ2-3, with 14 bases fitting TRBD2. J gave up 3 bases and V 2 bases, and 5 bases lay outside the gene matches. Germline V gene lookup returns CDR1 SGHRS and CDR2 YFSETQ. CDR3 length: 17 amino acids. The CDR3 loop reads CASSLSGTSGGTDTQYF. The DNA of the CDR3 is TGCGCCAGCAGCTTATCTGGGACTAGCGGGGGAACAGATACGCAGTATTTT.

This clonotype was picked up a small number of times. The chain employs TRBV21-1 and TRBJ2-5; the table's D call of TRBD2 was not tested on the DNA. TRBV21-1 is deemed a pseudogene. The CDR3 has 15 residues. In DNA form, the CDR3 reads TGTGCCAGCAGCGGAAATGGGGACTCCTTCGAGACCCAGTACTTC. The encoded protein is CASSGNGDSFETQYF.

The chain joins TRBV7-9 to TRBJ2-7; possible D gene TRBD2, 5 bases. The CDR3 has 16 amino acids. The V end was cut by 5 bases, the J end by 3 bases, with 20 bases between. The germline V gene encodes CDR1 SEHNR and CDR2 FQNEAQ (reference sequence). CDR3 loop: CASSRKTGTSFYEQYF. DNA for the CDR3: TGTGCCAGCAGCCGCAAGACGGGAACCAGCTTCTACGAGCAGTACTTC.

The CDR3 loop is CASSLGFGTGKRTDTQYF. As DNA, the CDR3 is TGTGCCAGCAGCTTGGGATTTGGGACAGGGAAGAGAACAGATACGCAGTATTTT. The chain carries TRBV5-6 and TRBJ2-3, with 9 bases aligning to TRBD1. J was trimmed by 3 bases and V by 0 bases; bases with no gene match: 11. Germline V gene lookup returns CDR1 SGHDT and CDR2 YYEEEE. This CDR3 region has 18 residues.

The CDR3 nucleotides are TGCGCCAGCAGCCTTTCCGGGACAGGGGCAGGCGAGCAGTACTTC. As protein: CASSLSGTGAGEQYF. The chain couples TRBV4-3 to TRBJ2-5; the match to TRBD1 covers 10 bases. The J call is doubtful: the DNA matches TRBJ2-7 better. CDR1 is LGHNA and CDR2 is YSLEER in the germline V gene. This CDR3 is built from 15 residues.

V usage is TRBV6-2 or TRBV6-3 and J usage is TRBJ2-7, with 8 nucleotides matching TRBD1. There are 17 residues in the CDR3. Trimming took 5 bases from V and 2 from J; bases not matched to a gene: 14. In germline, CDR1 is MNHEY, CDR2 SVGEGT. The CDR3 DNA sequence: TGTGCCAGCAGTCTACTTCCATTGGACAGGGAGACCTACGAGCAGTACTTC. Its translation: CASSLLPLDRETYEQYF.

The chain combines TRBV3-1 with TRBJ1-6; a possible D gene is TRBD1 (5 bases). V was shortened by 6 bases and J by 8 bases, with 14 bases between the two germline ends. The CDR3 totals 14 residues. Germline V gene lookup returns CDR1 LGHDT and CDR2 YNNKEL (reference sequence). The CDR3 reads CASRKTESHSPLHF. The CDR3, as DNA: TGTGCCAGCAGAAAGACAGAGTCCCATTCACCCCTCCACTTT.

The chain has TRBV9 and TRBJ2-7, with D perhaps matching TRBD2 (5 bases). Trimming took off 4 bases at V and 0 bases at J, with 17 bases between the two ends. CDR3 length: 16 residues. Germline assignment: CDR1 SGDLS and CDR2 YYNGEE. In DNA, the CDR3 is TGTGCCAGCAGCATCACTCCGAGCGGAGGCTCCTACGAGCAGTACTTC. Its protein product is CASSITPSGGSYEQYF.

This clonotype was recorded a few times. This rearrangement joins TRBV6-6 to TRBJ2-1; 7 bases match TRBD2. V gave up 6 bases and J gave up 2 bases; unmatched junction bases: 7. CDR1 and CDR2 (germline): MNHNY, SVGAGI (reference sequence). This CDR3 contains 15 residues. The CDR3 region is CASRYLAEPYNEQFF. CDR3 DNA sequence: TGTGCCAGCAGATATCTAGCGGAGCCCTACAATGAGCAGTTCTTC.

V and J are TRBV18 and TRBJ2-3; the D is unclear. V was cut by 4 bases and J by 0 bases, with 14 bases left in between. The germline gives CDR1 KGHSH, CDR2 LQKENI. The CDR3 has 16 amino acids. The CDR3: CASSRGQFGSTDTQYF. The CDR3 DNA follows: TGTGCCAGCTCACGAGGTCAGTTTGGTAGCACAGATACGCAGTATTTT.

The J gene is TRBJ1-6, the V gene TRBV12-3 or TRBV12-4; TRBD1 aligns across 8 bases. The CDR3 consists of 14 residues. J gave up 11 bases and V 3 bases, and 6 bases lay outside the gene matches. CDR3 coding DNA: TGTGCCAGCAGTTTCCAAACAGGGGGAGCACCCCTCCACTTT. Translating gives CASSFQTGGAPLHF.

This clonotype was counted a few times. The chain links TRBV28 to TRBJ2-5; D is unclear. The V and J ends lost 3 bases and 5 bases respectively, with 10 bases between them. Looked up from germline, CDR1 is MDHEN and CDR2 is SYDVKM. This CDR3 contains 13 residues. The CDR3 protein is CASSFGLRETQYF. The CDR3 DNA sequence: TGTGCCAGCAGTTTTGGGTTGCGGGAGACCCAGTACTTC.

This clonotype has just a few counts. J is TRBJ2-3 and V is TRBV6-5, with 7 bases matching TRBD2. Germline assignment: CDR1 MNHEY and CDR2 SVGAGI. Germline trimming cut 6 bases from V and 0 bases from J; bases unmatched to any gene: 3. This CDR3 is built from 14 residues. CDR3 sequence (DNA): TGTGCCAGCAGGGAGCGGGGAAGCACAGATACGCAGTATTTT. Translated: CASRERGSTDTQYF.

The rearrangement joins TRBV20-1 to TRBJ1-4, with TRBD1 identical over 7 bases. CDR1 and CDR2 from the germline V gene are DFQATT and SNEGSKA (reference sequence). With 5 bases clipped from V and 8 bases from J, the junction kept 8 bases outside the gene matches. The CDR3 is 13 residues long. The CDR3 spells CSAGAQGQEKLFF. Here the CDR3 DNA reads TGCAGTGCTGGCGCACAGGGGCAGGAAAAACTGTTTTTT.